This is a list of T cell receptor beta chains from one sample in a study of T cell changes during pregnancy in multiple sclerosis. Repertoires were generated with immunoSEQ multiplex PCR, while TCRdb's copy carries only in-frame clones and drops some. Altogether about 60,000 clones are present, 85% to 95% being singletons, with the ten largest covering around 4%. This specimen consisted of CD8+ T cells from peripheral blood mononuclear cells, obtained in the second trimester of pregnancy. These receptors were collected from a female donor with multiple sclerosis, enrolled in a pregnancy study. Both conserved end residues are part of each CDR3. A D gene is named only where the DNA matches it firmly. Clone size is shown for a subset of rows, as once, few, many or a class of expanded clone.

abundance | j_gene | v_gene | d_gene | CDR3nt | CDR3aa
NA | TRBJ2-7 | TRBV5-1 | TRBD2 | TGCGCCAGCAGCTACCCTAGCGGGGAGGTCTCCTACGAGCAGTACTTC | CASSYPSGEVSYEQYF
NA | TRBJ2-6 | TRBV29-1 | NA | TGCAGCGTTCGACCGGGGAAAGGGGCCAACGTCCTGACTTTC | CSVRPGKGANVLTF
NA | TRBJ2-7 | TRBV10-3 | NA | TGTGCCATCAGTGACAGGGGGGAAAGGTACGAGCAGTACTTC | CAISDRGERYEQYF
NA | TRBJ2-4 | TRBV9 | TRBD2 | TGTGCCAGCAGCGTAGAGGGTAGCGGGAGGGGGGACATTCAGTACTTC | CASSVEGSGRGDIQYF
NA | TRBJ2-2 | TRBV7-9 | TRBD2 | TGTGCCAGCAGCTTCCTCGGTCCGGGGCGGGAGGGGACCGGGGAGCTGTTTTTT | CASSFLGPGREGTGELFF
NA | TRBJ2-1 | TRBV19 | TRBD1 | TGTGCCAGTTCCGGGACAGGGGTCCCCGGGCAGTTCTTC | CASSGTGVPGQFF
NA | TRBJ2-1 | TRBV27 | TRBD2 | TGTGCCAGCAGTTCTCCCGGACTAGCGGGAGGGCCTCATGAGCAGTTCTTC | CASSSPGLAGGPHEQFF
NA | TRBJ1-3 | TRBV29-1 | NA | TGCAGCGTTGCTGGGGAGGGGAACTCTGGAAACACCATATATTTT | CSVAGEGNSGNTIYF
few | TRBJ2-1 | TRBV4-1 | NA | TGCGCCAGCAGCCAAGGCGGGACCTACAATGAGCAGTTCTTC | CASSQGGTYNEQFF
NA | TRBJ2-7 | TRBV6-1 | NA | TGTGCCAGCAGTGTATGGGCGTCAGAGACCTCCTACGAGCAGTACTTC | CASSVWASETSYEQYF
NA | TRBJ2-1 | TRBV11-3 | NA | TGTGCCAGCAGCTTAGATCCGTTCGGGGGTGAGCAGTTCTTC | CASSLDPFGGEQFF
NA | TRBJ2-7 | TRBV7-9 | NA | TGTGCCAGCAGTCATCCAACGCGGACTCCCGGTTACGAGCAGTACTTC | CASSHPTRTPGYEQYF
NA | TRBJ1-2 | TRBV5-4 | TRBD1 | TGTGCCACCCTTGACAGGGTAGATGGCTACACCTTC | CATLDRVDGYTF
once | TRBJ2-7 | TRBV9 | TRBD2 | TGTGCCAGCAGCGTAGCAGCGGGAGGTAGCTCCTACGAGCAGTACTTC | CASSVAAGGSSYEQYF
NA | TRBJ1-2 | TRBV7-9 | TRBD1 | TGTGCCAGCAGCTTAGCGTTGGAGGGGGCCTATGGCTACACCTTC | CASSLALEGAYGYTF
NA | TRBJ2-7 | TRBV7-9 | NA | TGTGCCAGCAGCCATGAGACAGCGTCCTACGAGCAGTACTTC | CASSHETASYEQYF
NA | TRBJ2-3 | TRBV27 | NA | TGTGCCAGCAGTTTATGGGGGCTAAAAAGGGGGGATACGCAGTATTTT | CASSLWGLKRGDTQYF
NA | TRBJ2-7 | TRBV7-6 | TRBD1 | TGTGCCAGCAGCACCCCGGACAGGGTCTACGAGCAGTACTTC | CASSTPDRVYEQYF
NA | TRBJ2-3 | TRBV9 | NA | TGTGCCAGCAGCGGCCCAACTAGGGGGGATACGCAGTATTTT | CASSGPTRGDTQYF
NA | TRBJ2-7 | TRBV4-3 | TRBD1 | TGCGCCAGCAGCCAAGATGGGACAGCCTACGAGCAGTACTTC | CASSQDGTAYEQYF
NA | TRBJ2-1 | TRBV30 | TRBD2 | TGTGCCTGGAGTGTACTGAGCGGGACCTACAATGAGCAGTTCTTC | CAWSVLSGTYNEQFF
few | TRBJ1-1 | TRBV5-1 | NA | TGCGCCAGCAGCTCGGTCAGGTCGTCTGAAGCTTTCTTT | CASSSVRSSEAFF
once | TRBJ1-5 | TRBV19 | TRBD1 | TGTGCCAGTAGTATAGATCAACAGGGGAGCAATCAGCCCCAGCATTTT | CASSIDQQGSNQPQHF
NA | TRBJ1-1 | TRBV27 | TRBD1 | TGTGCCAGCAGGATCAACGCGGGACAGGGAGAAGCTTTCTTT | CASRINAGQGEAFF
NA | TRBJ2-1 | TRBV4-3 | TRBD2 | TGCGCCAGCAGCCAAGTTTCTAGCGGGGGGGCCCATTACAATGAGCAGTTCTTC | CASSQVSSGGAHYNEQFF
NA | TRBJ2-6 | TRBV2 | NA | TGTGCCAGCGGGAGGACTGGGGCCAACGTCCTGACTTTC | CASGRTGANVLTF
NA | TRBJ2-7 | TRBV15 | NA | TGTGCCACCAGCAGGGGCGGGGAACGCATGCCCTACGAGCAGTACTTC | CATSRGGERMPYEQYF
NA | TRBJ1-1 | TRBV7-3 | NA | TGTGCCAGCTCGGAGCAGAACACTGAAGCTTTCTTT | CASSEQNTEAFF
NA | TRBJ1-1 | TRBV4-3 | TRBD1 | TGCGCCAGCAGCCCAGGGGGAACCACTGAAGCTTTCTTT | CASSPGGTTEAFF
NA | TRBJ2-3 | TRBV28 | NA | TGTGCCAGCAGTACTGACAGGAGGTTGCCAGATACGCAGTATTTT | CASSTDRRLPDTQYF
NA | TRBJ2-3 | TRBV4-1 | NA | TGCGCCAGCAGCCAAGGGCAGGGCGGAGATACGCAGTATTTT | CASSQGQGGDTQYF
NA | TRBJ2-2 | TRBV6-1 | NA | TGTGCCAGCACTGAGCTCACAGGGCAGGGCACCGGGGAGCTGTTTTTT | CASTELTGQGTGELFF
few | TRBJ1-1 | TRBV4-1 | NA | TGCGCCAGCAGCCCACCAGGTTGGGGACATCGCACTGAAGCTTTCTTT | CASSPPGWGHRTEAFF
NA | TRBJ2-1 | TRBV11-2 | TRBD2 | TGTGCCAGCAGCTTAGATCTGGCGGGGGGGCCCCACAATGAGCAGTTCTTC | CASSLDLAGGPHNEQFF
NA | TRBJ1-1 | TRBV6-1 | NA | TGTGCCAGCAGTCTCCCACGGACAGCGAACACTGAAGCTTTCTTT | CASSLPRTANTEAFF
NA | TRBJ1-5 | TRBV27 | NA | TGTGCCAGCAGTTTGTTGGGGGAGGCTCAGCCCCAGCATTTT | CASSLLGEAQPQHF
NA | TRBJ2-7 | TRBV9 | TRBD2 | TGTGCCAGCAGCGTAGGTGGGAGGGCCCTCGACGAGCAGTACTTC | CASSVGGRALDEQYF
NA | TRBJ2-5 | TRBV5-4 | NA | TGTGCCAGCAGCGGCAGAACCCAGGGGAAAGAGACCCAGTACTTC | CASSGRTQGKETQYF
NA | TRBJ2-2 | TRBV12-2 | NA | TGTGCAAGTCGCTGGGATAGGGGGCGCTTCGGGGAGCTGTTTTTT | CASRWDRGRFGELFF
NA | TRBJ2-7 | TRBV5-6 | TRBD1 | TGTGCCAGCAGCTTTGGGAGTAGGGCAGGGGGCTCCTACGAGCAGTACTTC | CASSFGSRAGGSYEQYF
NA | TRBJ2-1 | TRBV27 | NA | TGTGCCAGCAGTTCCCTAGGGGGAGCGCCCTACAATGAGCAGTTCTTC | CASSSLGGAPYNEQFF
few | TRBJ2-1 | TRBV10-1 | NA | TGCGCCAGCAGTGAGGGACGGACACCGGACTACAATGAGCAGTTCTTC | CASSEGRTPDYNEQFF
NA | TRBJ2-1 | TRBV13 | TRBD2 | TGTGCCAGCAGCTTAGCGGGGGGGAGAAATGAGCAGTTCTTC | CASSLAGGRNEQFF
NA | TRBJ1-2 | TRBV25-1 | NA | TGTGCCAGCAGTGAATATCCGAGAGAGGGCTACACCTTC | CASSEYPREGYTF
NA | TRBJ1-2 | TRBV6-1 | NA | TGTGCCAGCAGTGACACGGGGGGCTACGCCTATGGCTACACCTTC | CASSDTGGYAYGYTF
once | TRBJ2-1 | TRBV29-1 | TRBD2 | TGCAGCCCGCGGGAGGCCAATGAGCAGTTCTTC | CSPREANEQFF
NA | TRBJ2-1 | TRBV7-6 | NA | TGTGCCAGCAGCTTAGGGTCGGGGGGCGTAATTTACGACAATGAGCAGTTCTTC | CASSLGSGGVIYDNEQFF
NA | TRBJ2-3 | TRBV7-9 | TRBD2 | TGTGCCAGCAGCTTAAGCGGGGGCACAGATACGCAGTATTTT | CASSLSGGTDTQYF
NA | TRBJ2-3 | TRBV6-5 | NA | TGTGCCAGCAGTTACTTAGGCACAGATACGCAGTATTTT | CASSYLGTDTQYF
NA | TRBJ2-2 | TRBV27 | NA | TGTGCCAGCAGTTCCTCTTTTTCGAGGATGGACACCGGGGAGCTGTTTTTT | CASSSSFSRMDTGELFF
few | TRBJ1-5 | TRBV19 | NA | TGTGCCACCGGTCCGGGGTTTCAGCCCCAGCATTTT | CATGPGFQPQHF
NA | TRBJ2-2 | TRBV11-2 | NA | TGTGCCAGCAGCTTAGATCGACAGAACACCGGGGAGCTGTTTTTT | CASSLDRQNTGELFF
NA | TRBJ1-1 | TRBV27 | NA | TGTGCCAGCAGTACAGGGTCTTACGCTGAAGCTTTCTTT | CASSTGSYAEAFF
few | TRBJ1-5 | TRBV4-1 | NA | TGCGCCAGCAGCCTTACAGTTAGCAATCAGCCCCAGCATTTT | CASSLTVSNQPQHF
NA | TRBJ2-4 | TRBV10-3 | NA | TGTGCCATCAGTGAGTCCGGAGGGGGGGACATTCAGTACTTC | CAISESGGGDIQYF
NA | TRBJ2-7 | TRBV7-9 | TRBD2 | TGTGCCAGCAGCTTAGCCCCGGGACTAAAATACGAGCAGTACTTC | CASSLAPGLKYEQYF
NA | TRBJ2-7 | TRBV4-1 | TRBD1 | TGCGCCAGCAGCCAAGATCCGGGACAGAGTTCCGAGCAGTACTTC | CASSQDPGQSSEQYF
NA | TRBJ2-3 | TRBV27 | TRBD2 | TGTGCCAGCAGTTTAGCGGGAGGGACAGATACGCAGTATTTT | CASSLAGGTDTQYF
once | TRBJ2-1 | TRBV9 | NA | TGTGCCAGCAGCGTAGCGTCGAGCTCCTACAATGAGCAGTTCTTC | CASSVASSSYNEQFF